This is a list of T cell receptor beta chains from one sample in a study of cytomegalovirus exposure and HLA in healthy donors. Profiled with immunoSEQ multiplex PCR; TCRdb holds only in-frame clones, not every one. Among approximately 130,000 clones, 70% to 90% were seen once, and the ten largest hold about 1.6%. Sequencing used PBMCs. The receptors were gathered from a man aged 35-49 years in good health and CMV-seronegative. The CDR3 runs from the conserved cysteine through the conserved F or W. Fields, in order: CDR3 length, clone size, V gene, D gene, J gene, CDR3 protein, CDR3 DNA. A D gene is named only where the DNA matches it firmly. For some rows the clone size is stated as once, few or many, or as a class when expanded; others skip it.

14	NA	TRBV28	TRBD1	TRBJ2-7	CASSLPIQGYEQYF	TGTGCCAGCAGTTTACCCATACAGGGGTACGAGCAGTACTTC
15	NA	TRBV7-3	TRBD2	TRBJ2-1	CASSFKLAEYNEQFF	TGTGCCAGCAGCTTCAAACTAGCGGAGTACAATGAGCAGTTCTTC
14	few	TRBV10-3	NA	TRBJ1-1	CAISDGTRGKEAFF	TGTGCCATCAGTGATGGGACCAGGGGAAAAGAAGCTTTCTTT
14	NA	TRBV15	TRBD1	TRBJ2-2	CATLDRGNTGELFF	TGTGCCACCCTCGACAGGGGGAACACCGGGGAGCTGTTTTTT
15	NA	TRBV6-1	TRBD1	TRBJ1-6	CASSELGQGGSPLHF	TGTGCCAGCAGTGAGCTGGGACAGGGGGGTTCACCCCTCCACTTT
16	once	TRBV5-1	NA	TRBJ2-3	CASSLARSRDTDTQYF	TGCGCCAGCAGCTTGGCGCGCAGTCGGGACACAGATACGCAGTATTTT
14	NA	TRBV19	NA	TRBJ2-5	CASSISGFQETQYF	TGTGCCAGTAGTATATCGGGGTTCCAAGAGACCCAGTACTTC
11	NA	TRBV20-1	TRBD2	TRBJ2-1	CSASWGGGQFF	TGCAGTGCTAGCTGGGGGGGTGGTCAGTTCTTC
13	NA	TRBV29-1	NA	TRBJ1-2	CSVEELAVQGYTF	TGCAGCGTTGAAGAATTGGCGGTTCAGGGCTACACCTTC
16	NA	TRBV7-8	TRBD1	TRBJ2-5	CASSLRDSWLQETQYF	TGTGCCAGCAGCTTAAGGGACAGTTGGCTGCAAGAGACCCAGTACTTC
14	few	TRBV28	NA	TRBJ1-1	CASTYAVATGKAFF	TGTGCCAGCACCTACGCAGTGGCAACGGGGAAGGCTTTCTTT
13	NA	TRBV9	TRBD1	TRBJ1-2	CASSADRGDGYTF	TGTGCCAGCAGCGCGGACAGGGGGGATGGTTACACCTTC
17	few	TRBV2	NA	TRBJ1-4	CASSDDRLGATNEKLFF	TGTGCCAGCAGTGACGACAGGCTTGGGGCAACTAATGAAAAACTGTTTTTT